The 30 T cell receptor beta chains presented below share a single source sample, sequenced in a study of blood T cell repertoires in COVID-19. Profiled with immunoSEQ multiplex PCR; TCRdb holds only in-frame clones, not every one. Seen here are 60,000 to 70,000 clones, around nine tenths observed once, and the top ten hold roughly 18%. Sequenced sample: peripheral blood. The origin of the receptors is an elderly woman with active COVID-19.

This rearrangement joins TRBV4-2 to TRBJ1-1; D unclear. Germline V CDR1 and CDR2: LGHNA, YNFKEQ. The CDR3 covers 15 residues. V was cut by 0 bases and J by 2 bases, with 10 bases left in between. The CDR3 spells CASSQESGLNTEAFF. CDR3 DNA: TGTGCCAGCAGCCAAGAATCCGGACTAAACACTGAAGCTTTCTTT.

The rearrangement joins TRBV7-9 to TRBJ2-2, with D possibly matching TRBD2 (6 bases). The CDR3 spans 14 residues. CDR1 and CDR2 (germline): SEHNR, FQNEAQ (reference sequence). V was pared by 1 base and J by 7 bases, with 10 bases between. CDR3 amino acids: CASSLGLASGELFF. The DNA for the CDR3 is TGTGCCAGCAGCTTAGGGCTAGCGAGCGGGGAGCTGTTTTTT. The whole variable domain, remainder taken from reference TRBV7-9 and TRBJ2-2, is DTGVSQNPRHKITKRGQNVTFRCDPISEHNRLYWYRQTLGQGPEFLTYFQNEAQLEKSRLLSDRFSAERPKGSFSTLEIQRTEQGDSAMYLCASSLGLASGELFFGEGSRLTVL.

The gene calls are TRBV6-2 or TRBV6-3 and TRBJ1-2, with D uncertain. Germline-derived CDR1 and CDR2 are MNHEY and SVGEGT. V dropped 1 base and J dropped 2 bases, with 8 bases sitting between them. The CDR3 sequence is 14 residues long. CDR3 sequence (DNA): TGTGCCAGCAGTTACTGGTACAACAACTATGGCTACACCTTC. Amino acids: CASSYWYNNYGYTF.

The chain is built from TRBV9 and TRBJ2-5; 13 bases map to TRBD2. Germline V gene lookup returns CDR1 SGDLS and CDR2 YYNGEE. The V and J ends lost 7 bases and 3 bases, in that order; junction bases with no gene match: 0. CDR3 size: 13 residues. The CDR3 protein is CASGTSGEETQYF. CDR3 bases: TGTGCCAGCGGGACTAGCGGGGAAGAGACCCAGTACTTC.

The chain recombines TRBV6-2 or TRBV6-3 with TRBJ1-1; the match to TRBD1 covers 10 bases. The CDR3 sequence is 16 residues long. V lost 5 bases, J lost 1 base, and 7 bases stayed unmatched. The germline V gene has CDR1 MNHEY and CDR2 SVGEGT. This CDR3 is CASSKTGGFRNTEAFF. In nucleotides, the CDR3 is TGTGCCAGCAGTAAGACAGGGGGCTTTAGGAACACTGAAGCTTTCTTT.

The rearrangement joins TRBV19 to TRBJ2-7; 10 nucleotides agree with TRBD2. The ends lost 5 bases at V and 7 bases at J; junction bases unmatched: 14. The CDR3 totals 16 residues. Germline CDR1 LNHDA, CDR2 SQIVND (reference sequence). CDR3 region: CASSPSGGPLRGEQYF. The CDR3 bases are TGTGCCAGTAGTCCTAGCGGGGGCCCGTTACGTGGGGAGCAGTACTTC.

The chain carries TRBV6-6 and TRBJ1-1; no firm D call. The germline CDR1 and CDR2 sequences are MNHNY and SVGAGI (reference sequence). The CDR3 runs to 13 residues. Trimming removed 2 bases at V and 1 base at J, with 5 bases between. The CDR3 protein is CASSYNRNTEAFF. Written as DNA, the CDR3 is TGTGCCAGCAGTTACAACAGGAACACTGAAGCTTTCTTT.

This chain's CDR3 is CASSRTGTGDEKLFF. In DNA, the CDR3 is TGTGCCAGCAGTAGAACCGGGACAGGGGATGAAAAACTGTTTTTT. The chain links TRBV6-5 to TRBJ1-4, with TRBD1 matching over 10 bases. Germline CDR1 is MNHEY and CDR2 is SVGAGI. The CDR3 has 15 residues. Trimming removed 5 bases from V and 6 bases from J; junction bases left unmatched: 6.

The chain recombines TRBV5-1 with TRBJ2-1, with 7 bases matching TRBD2. J lost 9 bases, V lost 4 bases, and 7 bases had no gene match. CDR1 SGHRS and CDR2 YFSETQ come from the germline V gene. CDR3 length: 13 residues. This CDR3 reads CASSEGLVTEQFF. In DNA form, the CDR3 reads TGCGCCAGCAGCGAAGGACTAGTAACTGAGCAGTTCTTC. The full variable domain, its missing parts supplied by reference TRBV5-1 and TRBJ2-1, is KAGVTQTPRYLIKTRGQQVTLSCSPISGHRSVSWYQQTPGQGLQFLFEYFSETQRNKGNFPGRFSGRQFSNSRSEMNVSTLELGDSALYLCASSEGLVTEQFFGPGTRLTVL.

The chain has TRBV3-1 (or the pseudogene TRBV3-2) and TRBJ1-1; D remains ambiguous. The CDR3 runs 14 residues. Germline assignment: CDR1 LGHDT and CDR2 YNNKEL (reference sequence). V lost 1 base and J lost 3, with 9 bases in between. As DNA, the CDR3 is TGTGCCAGCAGCCAAGTGATAGCGGACACTGAAGCTTTCTTT. This codes for CASSQVIADTEAFF.

The chain couples TRBV2 to TRBJ2-5; 7 bases map to TRBD2. The germline V gene has CDR1 SNHLY and CDR2 FYNNEI. Trimming at V came to 7 bases and at J to 5 bases, leaving 4 bases not matched to a gene. CDR3 size: 12 residues. This CDR3 is CASNPGGETQYF. DNA of the CDR3: TGTGCCAGCAACCCCGGGGGGGAGACCCAGTACTTC.

In regard to this clone: Sequence at one end of the junction differs from germline and may be a read error. The J gene is TRBJ2-3, the V gene TRBV24-1, with 14 nucleotides matching TRBD2. This CDR3 has 21 residues. Germline V gene sequence: CDR1 KGHDR, CDR2 SFDVKD. The CDR3 coding sequence is TGTGCCACTAGTGCCAACCGAAGAGGACTAGCGGGGGGCGGGTTAGCAGATACGCAGTATTTT. This gives the protein CATSANRRGLAGGGLADTQYF.

V gene TRBV19 combines with J gene TRBJ1-4; TRBD1 aligns across 9 bases. This CDR3 is built from 15 residues. The V gene end was trimmed by 3 bases and the J gene end by 5 bases; junction bases not matched to a gene: 4. Looked up from germline, CDR1 is LNHDA and CDR2 is SQIVND (reference sequence). The CDR3 protein is CASSIWTGDNEKLFF. The CDR3 DNA follows: TGTGCCAGTAGTATCTGGACAGGGGACAATGAAAAACTGTTTTTT.

CDR3 loop: CASSQPGQEYGYTF. The CDR3 nucleotides are TGCGCCAGCAGCCAACCGGGACAGGAATATGGCTACACCTTC. This chain joins TRBV4-3 and TRBJ1-2, with 8 positions matching TRBD1. This CDR3 contains 14 residues. J was trimmed by 5 bases and V by 2 bases; bases with no gene match: 4. Germline-derived CDR1 and CDR2 are LGHNA and YSLEER.

The chain carries TRBV7-2 and TRBJ1-2; 7 bases line up with TRBD1. CDR3 length equals 13 residues. Germline values: CDR1 SGHTA, CDR2 FQGNSA. V shed 3 bases and J 3 bases; nucleotides not matched to a gene: 1. The CDR3 reads CASSLRGHYGYTF. The CDR3 bases are TGTGCCAGCAGCTTGAGGGGGCACTATGGCTACACCTTC.

The CDR3 DNA follows: TGCGCCAGCAGCCAAGATCCTTCCTTCTCTGGAAACACCATATATTTT. Amino acids: CASSQDPSFSGNTIYF. The chain couples TRBV4-3 to TRBJ1-3; unclear D gene. Germline loops: CDR1 LGHNA, CDR2 YSLEER. The CDR3 is 16 residues long. V lost 0 bases and J 0 bases, leaving 9 bases between the germline ends.

V gene TRBV5-1 combines with J gene TRBJ1-1, with TRBD1 matching 7 bases. The CDR3 consists of 17 residues. V lost 2 bases and J lost 2; bases outside the gene matches: 12. Germline V gene sequence: CDR1 SGHRS, CDR2 YFSETQ. The CDR3 DNA sequence: TGCGCCAGCAGCTTACTTGGACAGGATTCTTTCAACACTGAAGCTTTCTTT. As protein: CASSLLGQDSFNTEAFF.

The CDR3 spells CASSSWGGVGETQYF. Written as DNA, the CDR3 is TGTGCCAGCAGCTCATGGGGGGGGGTTGGTGAGACCCAGTACTTC. The chain joins TRBV11-2 to TRBJ2-5, with 7 bases that match TRBD2. CDR1 and CDR2 (germline): SGHAT, FQNNGV. This CDR3 is 15 amino acids long. Trimming cost V 4 bases and J 5 bases; bases outside gene matches: 10.

This clone was counted many times. The chain recombines TRBV7-2 with TRBJ1-5; maybe TRBD1 (5 bases). V was shortened by 0 bases and J by 6 bases, with 12 bases between the two germline ends. CDR3 size: 15 residues. Germline V gene data show CDR1 as SGHTA and CDR2 as FQGNSA. The CDR3, as DNA: TGTGCCAGCAGCTTAGCAGCGGGGGTAGGTCAGCCCCAGCATTTT. This translates into CASSLAAGVGQPQHF.

V gene TRBV5-5 combines with J gene TRBJ1-5; D may be TRBD1 (5 bases). V lost 2 bases and J lost 4, with 7 bases in between. CDR3 length equals 13 residues. The germline CDR1 and CDR2 sequences are SGHKS and YYEKEE (reference sequence). In DNA form, the CDR3 reads TGTGCCAGCAGCTTCGGGGGTAATCAGCCCCAGCATTTT. Translated, it gives CASSFGGNQPQHF. Full variable domain (rest looked up from reference TRBV5-5 and TRBJ1-5): DAGVTQSPTHLIKTRGQQVTLRCSPISGHKSVSWYQQVLGQGPQFIFQYYEKEERGRGNFPDRFSARQFPNYSSELNVNALLLGDSALYLCASSFGGNQPQHFGDGTRLSIL.

This chain links TRBV18 with TRBJ1-6; the D gene is possibly TRBD1 (5 bases). The V and J ends lost 5 bases and 4 bases respectively, with 9 bases between them. The germline V gene has CDR1 KGHSH and CDR2 LQKENI. CDR3 length: 14 amino acids. CDR3 region: CASSTRQYNSPLHF. Written as DNA, the CDR3 is TGTGCCAGCTCAACGAGACAGTATAATTCACCCCTCCACTTT.

This clone has just one count. The chain is built from TRBV7-3 and TRBJ2-3; 16 bases align to TRBD2. Germline V gene lookup returns CDR1 SGHTA and CDR2 FQGTGA. V gave up 5 bases and J gave up 8 bases; unmatched junction bases: 7. This CDR3 is 16 amino acids long. CDR3 loop: CASSPGTSGGAGTQYF. The CDR3 bases are TGTGCCAGCAGCCCCGGGACTAGCGGGGGGGCTGGTACGCAGTATTTT.

This chain joins TRBV11-2 and TRBJ2-1; TRBD2 matches at 8 bases. CDR1 and CDR2 from the germline V gene are SGHAT and FQNNGV. This CDR3 has 17 residues. Trimming at V came to 5 bases and at J to 0 bases, leaving 9 bases not matched to a gene. As DNA, the CDR3 is TGTGCCAGCAGCCCCGGACACGGGGGGGCCTCCTACAATGAGCAGTTCTTC. This codes for CASSPGHGGASYNEQFF.

V gene TRBV27 combines with J gene TRBJ1-5; 9 positions agree with TRBD1. The CDR3 length is 15 residues. The J segment lost 3 bases and the V segment lost 5 bases, leaving 5 bases of the junction unmatched. Germline V gene sequence: CDR1 MNHEY, CDR2 SMNVEV (reference sequence). For the CDR3, the DNA is TGTGCCAGCAGTCCACGGACAGGGGCCAATCAGCCCCAGCATTTT. Its translation is CASSPRTGANQPQHF.

This clone turned up a few times. The chain combines TRBV2 with TRBJ1-1; TRBD1 aligns across 8 bases. Per germline, CDR1 SNHLY and CDR2 FYNNEI. Trimming took 9 bases from V and 4 from J; bases not matched to a gene: 7. CDR3 size: 13 residues. CDR3: CASSTGEGTEAFF. The DNA for the CDR3 is TGTGCCAGTTCGACAGGGGAGGGCACTGAAGCTTTCTTT.

V usage is TRBV10-3 and J usage is TRBJ2-5; TRBD1 agrees at 7 bases. V gave up 6 bases and J gave up 2 bases; unmatched junction bases: 6. The CDR3 totals 14 residues. In germline, CDR1 is ENHRY, CDR2 SYGVKD. CDR3: CAIRGTVSQETQYF. In DNA form, the CDR3 reads TGTGCCATCAGGGGGACAGTGTCTCAAGAGACCCAGTACTTC.

The CDR3 here is CASRRDRNGYTF. The CDR3 DNA sequence: TGTGCCAGCAGACGGGACAGAAATGGCTACACCTTC. The chain is built from TRBV28 and TRBJ1-2; the match to TRBD1 covers 7 bases. CDR3 size: 12 residues. V shed 6 bases, J shed 6 bases, and the junction held 4 bases outside the gene matches. Germline V gene data show CDR1 as MDHEN and CDR2 as SYDVKM.

This chain uses TRBV5-4 with TRBJ1-4, with TRBD1 matching 9 bases. The germline CDR1 and CDR2 sequences are SGHNT and YYREEE (reference sequence). The CDR3 is made up of 18 amino acids. The V gene end was trimmed by 3 bases and the J gene end by 7 bases; junction bases not matched to a gene: 16. The CDR3 region has the DNA TGTGCCAGCAGCTCCTCCTATGCGGGACAGGGAGGGTTTGAAAAACTGTTTTTT. This translates into CASSSSYAGQGGFEKLFF.

The chain uses TRBV2 and TRBJ1-1, with TRBD1 matching over 7 bases. V shed 6 bases, J shed 3 bases, and the junction held 7 bases outside the gene matches. This CDR3 spans 14 amino acids. Germline loops: CDR1 SNHLY, CDR2 FYNNEI. CDR3 residues: CASRKQGSDTEAFF. The CDR3 DNA reads TGTGCCAGCAGGAAACAGGGGTCGGACACTGAAGCTTTCTTT.

This chain joins TRBV27 and TRBJ1-2, with D maybe TRBD1 (5 bases). V shed 6 bases and J shed 3 bases, with 14 bases lying between them. The germline V gene has CDR1 MNHEY and CDR2 SMNVEV (reference sequence). CDR3 length equals 14 residues. This CDR3 reads CASSSGPRYYGYTF. The CDR3 region has the DNA TGTGCCAGCAGCTCAGGGCCGAGGTACTATGGCTACACCTTC.